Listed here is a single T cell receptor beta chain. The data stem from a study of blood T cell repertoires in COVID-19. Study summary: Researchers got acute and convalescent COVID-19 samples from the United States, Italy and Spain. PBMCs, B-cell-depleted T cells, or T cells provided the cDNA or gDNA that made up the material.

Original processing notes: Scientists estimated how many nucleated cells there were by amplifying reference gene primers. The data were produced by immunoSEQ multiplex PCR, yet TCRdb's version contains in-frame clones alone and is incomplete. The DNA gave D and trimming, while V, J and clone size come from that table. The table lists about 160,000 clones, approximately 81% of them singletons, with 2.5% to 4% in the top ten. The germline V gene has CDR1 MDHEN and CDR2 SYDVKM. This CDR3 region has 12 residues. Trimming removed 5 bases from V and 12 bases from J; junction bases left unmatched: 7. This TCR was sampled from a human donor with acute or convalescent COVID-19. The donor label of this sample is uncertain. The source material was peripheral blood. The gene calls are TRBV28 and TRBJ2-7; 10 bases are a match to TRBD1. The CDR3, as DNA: TGTGCCAGCAGTCCTGGACAGGGGGTTAGGTACTTC. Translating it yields CASSPGQGVRYF.